A single TCR beta chain is shown here with its context. Its antigen has not been determined. No quality values exist for individual bases; no much larger clone is one base distant. Other DNA sequences within the sample encode an identical CDR3. These data come from a study of blood T cell repertoires in COVID-19 (dated by TCRdb to 2019 to 2021). Regarding the complete study: Collaborator samples came from the United States, Italy and Spain and covered acute and convalescent phases of COVID-19. The material from the prospective study consisted of cDNA or gDNA derived from T cells, B-cell-depleted T cells, or PBMCs. HLA class I and class II types, where available, came from metadata supplied by the sample provider rather than from assay-based typing. Samples were obtained from the ongoing ImmuneRACE study (first 160 participants) and from 1,254 subjects provided by 6 global collaborators. Subjects who had been exposed to COVID-19, were actively infected with it, or had recovered from it provided the deeply sampled blood TCRbeta repertoires that made up the dataset. The repertoires were released in a freely available public database intended as a resource for research on the immune response to SARS-CoV-2. Sample metadata almost always included a de-identified subject ID, COVID-19 status, age in years and sex. Here is what the overall study found, with its caveats: Clinical and demographic metadata were provided uncurated, with the amount varying by source and participant.

The immunoSEQ Assay, a bias-controlled multiplex PCR, was used to amplify TCRbeta CDR3 regions from genomic DNA. In the original analysis: The number of nucleated cells in each sample was estimated by amplification of reference gene primers within the assay. To quantify the absolute abundance of each unique TCRbeta CDR3 rearrangement, sequence reads were collapsed and filtered. For each sample, productive Simpson clonality was calculated as the square root of Simpson's diversity index over productive rearrangements. TCRdb mirrors the immuneACCESS table, restricted to in-frame sequences. Some clones are absent from its copies; in checked studies, under half trace to an unresolved V gene, and the reason for the others is unknown. D and trimming come from the DNA, and the V and J calls and clone size come from that table. The sample table records 230,000 or so clones; roughly 80% of these occur just once. The ten largest account for 6.5% to 9% of the sample.

One collaborating source in Seattle enrolled patients during active infection and followed them longitudinally through the course of disease. Whole blood was collected in K2EDTA tubes by collaborating institutions according to the institutions' own protocols. For TCRbeta analysis, collaborators shipped samples as frozen whole blood, isolated PBMCs, or DNA extracted from either of those sample types. Specimen: peripheral blood. The sequence derives from a woman at least 80 years old with COVID-19, enrolled during active disease.

The DNA sequence follows: TGTGCCAGCAGCTCCGGACTAGCCAAAAACATTCAGTACTTC. This encodes CASSSGLAKNIQYF. The rearrangement joined TRBV7-2 to TRBJ2-4; TRBD2 is a possible D gene, resting on 5 matching bases. Sequences SGHTA (CDR1) and FQGNSA (CDR2) are obtained from the germline V gene. The CDR3 has 14 amino acids, counting the end cysteine and phenylalanine. Just the 42-base CDR3 DNA is kept, in frame starting at base 1. The junction carries 7 bases between V and J, which are trimmed by 4 bases and 0 bases respectively.